This note documents a single T cell receptor (beta chain) sequence. What it binds is unknown. These data belong to a study of shared clonotypes between healthy human individuals. Study at large: Participating donors consisted of a couple of women and a few men aged 18 to 49. Study findings and constraints: Naive subsets tended to show greater estimated richness than memory subsets. Exclusively blood specimens were collected; tissue repertoires likely differ.

Only CD45RO-negative cells positively selected for CCR7 counted as naive CD8 cells, so terminally differentiated effector memory CD45RA+ cells were excluded. Genomic DNA from each subset was divided evenly over several immunoSEQ plates. Profiling relied on immunoSEQ multiplex PCR, and the TCRdb table lists in-frame clones only, not all of them. The table includes about 1.9 million clones, around 95% detected once. Per germline, CDR1 SGHTS and CDR2 YDEGEE. There are 13 residues in the CDR3. Trimming pared 0 bases from V and 1 base from J, leaving 4 bases between. Sequencing was performed on naive CD8+ T cells from PBMCs. The sequence came from a man between 18 and 29 years old in good health. Some clones in this sample may be carry-over from other donors' samples. J is TRBJ1-1 and V is TRBV5-8; D ambiguous. CDR3 protein: CASSLDWNTEAFF. Here the CDR3 DNA reads TGTGCCAGCAGCTTGGACTGGAACACTGAAGCTTTCTTT.